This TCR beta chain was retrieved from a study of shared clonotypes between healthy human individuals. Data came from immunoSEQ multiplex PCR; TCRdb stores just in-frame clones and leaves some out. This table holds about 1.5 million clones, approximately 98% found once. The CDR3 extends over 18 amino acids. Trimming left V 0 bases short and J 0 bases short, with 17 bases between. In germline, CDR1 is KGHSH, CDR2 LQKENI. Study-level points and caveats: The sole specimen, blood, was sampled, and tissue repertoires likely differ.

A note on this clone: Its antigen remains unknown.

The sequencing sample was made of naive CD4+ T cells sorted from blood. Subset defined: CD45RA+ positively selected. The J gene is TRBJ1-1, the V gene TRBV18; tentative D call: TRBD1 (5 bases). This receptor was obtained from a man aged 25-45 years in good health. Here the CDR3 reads CASSPPAQGGTMNTEAFF. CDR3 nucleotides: TGTGCCAGCTCACCACCCGCCCAGGGAGGCACTATGAACACTGAAGCTTTCTTT.